This is a list of T cell receptor beta chains from one sample in a study of regulatory and conventional T cells in RAG deficiency. Profiling relied on immunoSEQ multiplex PCR, and the TCRdb table lists in-frame clones only, not all of them. The sample shows approximately 30,000 clones, approximately 96% of them seen only once. The same specimen was also included in a second study, on regulatory T cells.

The source material was CD25- CD4+ T cells sorted from blood. Receptors originate from a human donor in good health. CDR3s include the opening cysteine and the closing phenylalanine or tryptophan. D genes are given only for firm matches. Not every row has a clone size; where given, it reads once, few, many or a size class.

cdr3_aa: CATSRGFGLAGGVGYEQYF; cdr3_nt: TGTGCCACCAGCAGAGGTTTCGGACTAGCGGGAGGAGTTGGCTACGAGCAGTACTTC; d_call: TRBD2; j_call: TRBJ2-7; v_call: TRBV15; clone_size: .
cdr3_aa: CASSLGGEAGELFF; cdr3_nt: TGCGCCAGCAGCTTGGGGGGGGAAGCCGGGGAGCTGTTTTTT; d_call: .; j_call: TRBJ2-2; v_call: TRBV5-1; clone_size: .
cdr3_aa: CASSGAKGAYEQFF; cdr3_nt: TGTGCCAGCAGCGGGGCGAAGGGGGCTTACGAGCAGTTCTTC; d_call: TRBD1; j_call: TRBJ2-1; v_call: TRBV5-4; clone_size: .
cdr3_aa: CASSVGVRKQETQYF; cdr3_nt: TGTGCCAGCAGCGTAGGGGTCAGGAAACAAGAGACCCAGTACTTC; d_call: .; j_call: TRBJ2-5; v_call: TRBV9; clone_size: once
cdr3_aa: CASSASSGGGYGYTF; cdr3_nt: TGTGCCAGCAGTGCGTCGTCGGGCGGAGGCTATGGCTACACCTTC; d_call: .; j_call: TRBJ1-2; v_call: TRBV6-1; clone_size: .
cdr3_aa: CASSLLDRVNTEAFF; cdr3_nt: TGTGCCAGCAGCCTACTGGACAGGGTGAACACTGAAGCTTTCTTT; d_call: TRBD1; j_call: TRBJ1-1; v_call: TRBV9; clone_size: .
cdr3_aa: CASSDSSRNEQYF; cdr3_nt: TGTGCCAGCAGTGACTCCTCGAGGAACGAGCAGTACTTC; d_call: .; j_call: TRBJ2-7; v_call: TRBV6-4; clone_size: .
cdr3_aa: CASSLQRGFTQETQYF; cdr3_nt: TGTGCCAGCAGCCTCCAGCGGGGGTTTACTCAAGAGACCCAGTACTTC; d_call: TRBD2; j_call: TRBJ2-5; v_call: TRBV7-2; clone_size: once
cdr3_aa: CASSLTGQGYGYTF; cdr3_nt: TGTGCCAGCAGCCTTACGGGACAGGGCTATGGCTACACCTTC; d_call: TRBD1; j_call: TRBJ1-2; v_call: TRBV6-5; clone_size: .
cdr3_aa: CASSLVRTGGGNTIYF; cdr3_nt: TGTGCCAGCAGCTTAGTTAGGACAGGGGGCGGAAACACCATATATTTT; d_call: TRBD1; j_call: TRBJ1-3; v_call: TRBV7-8; clone_size: once
cdr3_aa: CAISLPSRVGEQYF; cdr3_nt: TGTGCCATCAGCCTCCCCAGCAGGGTGGGCGAGCAGTACTTC; d_call: .; j_call: TRBJ2-7; v_call: TRBV10-3; clone_size: .
cdr3_aa: CASNRPGLATDTQYF; cdr3_nt: TGTGCCAGTAATCGGCCGGGACTAGCGACAGATACGCAGTATTTT; d_call: TRBD2; j_call: TRBJ2-3; v_call: TRBV19; clone_size: .
cdr3_aa: CASRASGWGGETQYF; cdr3_nt: TGTGCCAGCAGAGCTAGCGGGTGGGGGGGGGAGACCCAGTACTTC; d_call: TRBD2; j_call: TRBJ2-5; v_call: TRBV6-1; clone_size: .
cdr3_aa: CAWRIWGGQTDTQYF; cdr3_nt: TGTGCCTGGAGGATTTGGGGGGGTCAGACAGATACGCAGTATTTT; d_call: TRBD2; j_call: TRBJ2-3; v_call: TRBV30; clone_size: .
cdr3_aa: CASSQSRAGPGGPNTGELFF; cdr3_nt: TGCGCCAGCAGCCAATCTCGGGCAGGGCCAGGGGGCCCGAACACCGGGGAGCTGTTTTTT; d_call: TRBD1; j_call: TRBJ2-2; v_call: TRBV4-1; clone_size: .
cdr3_aa: CASSLTRGSTDTQYF; cdr3_nt: TGTGCCAGCAGCTTAACTCGGGGGAGCACAGATACGCAGTATTTT; d_call: .; j_call: TRBJ2-3; v_call: TRBV7-9; clone_size: .
cdr3_aa: CAWSVERAGGSYEQYF; cdr3_nt: TGTGCCTGGAGTGTAGAGAGGGCGGGAGGCTCCTACGAGCAGTACTTC; d_call: TRBD2; j_call: TRBJ2-7; v_call: TRBV30; clone_size: .
cdr3_aa: CAWSVQAAYNEQFF; cdr3_nt: TGTGCCTGGAGTGTACAGGCGGCCTACAATGAGCAGTTCTTC; d_call: .; j_call: TRBJ2-1; v_call: TRBV30; clone_size: .
cdr3_aa: CASSPGPGSDTQYF; cdr3_nt: TGTGCCAGCAGCCCGGGCCCAGGGTCGGATACGCAGTATTTT; d_call: .; j_call: TRBJ2-3; v_call: TRBV6-1; clone_size: .
cdr3_aa: CASSWQMNTEAFF; cdr3_nt: TGCGCCAGCAGCTGGCAGATGAACACTGAAGCTTTCTTT; d_call: .; j_call: TRBJ1-1; v_call: TRBV5-1; clone_size: .
cdr3_aa: CASSQDLPGDTQYF; cdr3_nt: TGTGCCAGCAGCCAAGATTTGCCGGGGGATACGCAGTATTTT; d_call: .; j_call: TRBJ2-3; v_call: TRBV14; clone_size: .
cdr3_aa: CASSYRLAGGQETQYF; cdr3_nt: TGTGCCAGCAGCTACCGACTAGCGGGGGGTCAAGAGACCCAGTACTTC; d_call: TRBD2; j_call: TRBJ2-5; v_call: TRBV14; clone_size: .
cdr3_aa: CASMTGGASDTQYF; cdr3_nt: TGTGCCAGCATGACAGGGGGCGCCTCAGATACGCAGTATTTT; d_call: TRBD1; j_call: TRBJ2-3; v_call: TRBV11-2; clone_size: .
cdr3_aa: CASRRGQNYGYTF; cdr3_nt: TGTGCCAGCCGACGGGGACAAAACTATGGCTACACCTTC; d_call: .; j_call: TRBJ1-2; v_call: TRBV2; clone_size: .
cdr3_aa: CASSTRTGDQPQHF; cdr3_nt: TGTGCCAGCAGTACTCGGACAGGGGATCAGCCCCAGCATTTT; d_call: TRBD1; j_call: TRBJ1-5; v_call: TRBV2; clone_size: .
cdr3_aa: CASSLGTGDGRELFF; cdr3_nt: TGTGCCAGCAGCCTTGGGACAGGGGATGGCCGGGAGCTGTTTTTT; d_call: TRBD1; j_call: TRBJ2-2; v_call: TRBV7-9; clone_size: once
cdr3_aa: CASSAKRGLAGTDTQYF; cdr3_nt: TGTGCCAGCAGCGCAAAACGGGGTCTAGCGGGCACAGATACGCAGTATTTT; d_call: TRBD2; j_call: TRBJ2-3; v_call: TRBV5-5; clone_size: .
cdr3_aa: CASSPGQGSLPNTGELFF; cdr3_nt: TGTGCCAGCTCACCGGGACAGGGGTCCCTTCCGAACACCGGGGAGCTGTTTTTT; d_call: TRBD1; j_call: TRBJ2-2; v_call: TRBV18; clone_size: .